What follows are 20 T cell receptor beta chains derived from one specimen sequenced in a study of blood T cell repertoires in COVID-19. The method was immunoSEQ multiplex PCR; TCRdb's version includes in-frame clones alone and lacks a portion of them. The data contain under 85,000 clones, roughly 82% of them seen just once; the ten biggest clones take up around 30%. The sample comprised peripheral blood. The receptors stem from a woman aged 80 or over with active or convalescent COVID-19.

The V call is TRBV3-1 (or the pseudogene TRBV3-2), the J call TRBJ1-2; possibly TRBD1 for D (5 bases). CDR3 length: 15 residues. CDR1 is LGHDT and CDR2 is YNNKEL in the germline V gene (reference sequence). The V gene lost 1 base and the J gene lost 8 bases, with 17 bases spanning the gap. CDR3 DNA: TGTGCCAGCAGCCAAGTGCCAGGGAGGGTTACGGGCTACACCTTC. It yields the protein CASSQVPGRVTGYTF.

The gene calls are TRBV3-1 (or the pseudogene TRBV3-2) and TRBJ2-1; 10 bases are shared with TRBD1. J gave up 0 bases and V 4 bases, and 12 bases lay outside the gene matches. The CDR3 is made up of 19 amino acids. From germline, CDR1 is LGHDT and CDR2 YNNKEL (reference sequence). The CDR3 protein is CASSPQPGQGSSSYNEQFF. The CDR3 nucleotides are TGTGCCAGCAGCCCCCAACCGGGACAGGGGTCAAGCTCCTACAATGAGCAGTTCTTC.

V is TRBV5-1 and J is TRBJ1-1; unclear D gene. The germline CDR1 and CDR2 sequences are SGHRS and YFSETQ. The CDR3 has 13 amino acids. Trimming left V 0 bases short and J 1 base short, with 4 bases between. The CDR3 loop reads CASSLASNTEAFF. In DNA, the CDR3 is TGCGCCAGCAGCTTGGCTTCGAACACTGAAGCTTTCTTT.

This clone has only a few counts. The V and J genes are TRBV19 and TRBJ2-7; TRBD1 matches at 9 bases. The CDR3 extends over 16 amino acids. V was clipped by 6 bases and J by 5 bases; unmatched bases: 14. The germline V gene encodes CDR1 LNHDA and CDR2 SQIVND (reference sequence). The CDR3 region has the DNA TGTGCCAGTAGCCTGAACCCGGGACAGGGTCGCGACGAGCAGTACTTC. This codes for CASSLNPGQGRDEQYF.

The J gene is TRBJ1-2, the V gene TRBV5-6; weak D call: TRBD1 (6 bases). CDR3 length equals 14 residues. From germline, CDR1 is SGHDT and CDR2 YYEEEE. The V end lost 4 bases, the J end lost 4 bases, and 14 bases lay between the germline ends. The CDR3 reads CASSPDRSGYGYTF. The CDR3 region has the DNA TGTGCCAGCAGCCCTGACAGGTCCGGCTATGGCTACACCTTC.

This clone was counted a few times. Distinct nucleotide sequences in the sample also encode this CDR3. The chain carries TRBV3-1 (or the pseudogene TRBV3-2) and TRBJ1-3; D not certain. V lost 0 bases and J lost 4, with 4 bases in between. Germline CDR1 reads LGHDT; CDR2 reads YNNKEL (reference sequence). This CDR3 is built from 13 residues. The CDR3 coding sequence is TGTGCCAGCAGCCAAGACCGGGGAAACACCATATATTTT. Protein sequence: CASSQDRGNTIYF.

V and J are TRBV12-3 or TRBV12-4 and TRBJ2-7, with a possible D match to TRBD2 (5 bases). The CDR3 spans 12 residues. V was shortened by 3 bases and J by 7 bases, with 10 bases between the two germline ends. This chain's CDR3 is CASSFSRGEQYF. In DNA form, the CDR3 reads TGTGCCAGCAGTTTCTCCCGCGGGGAGCAGTACTTC.

This chain joins TRBV29-1 and TRBJ2-1; 8 nucleotides align to TRBD1. V lost 3 bases and J lost 6; bases outside the gene matches: 1. The length of the CDR3 is 12 residues. Germline CDR1 is SQVTM and CDR2 is ANQGSEA. Here the CDR3 reads CSVDTGGNEQFF. Here the CDR3 DNA reads TGCAGCGTTGATACAGGGGGCAATGAGCAGTTCTTC.

The V and J genes are TRBV20-1 and TRBJ1-2, with D possibly TRBD1 on 6 matching bases. The germline V and J ends were trimmed by 3 bases and 8 bases, with 10 bases remaining between them. The CDR3 runs 11 residues. CDR1 DFQATT and CDR2 SNEGSKA come from the germline V gene (reference sequence). The CDR3 loop is CSASRQVGYTF. CDR3 nucleotide sequence: TGCAGTGCTAGTAGACAGGTGGGCTACACCTTC.

In its sample, this clone was seen once. The V and J genes are TRBV9 and TRBJ2-7, with 8 nucleotides matching TRBD1. CDR3 length equals 15 residues. The ends lost 4 bases at V and 6 bases at J; junction bases unmatched: 12. Germline V lookup: CDR1 SGDLS, CDR2 YYNGEE. Here the CDR3 DNA reads TGTGCCAGCAGCCCTCCGCGCGGACAGGGTTCCGAGCAGTACTTC. Translated: CASSPPRGQGSEQYF.

The chain couples TRBV29-1 to TRBJ2-3; 9 bases fit TRBD1. Germline V gene lookup returns CDR1 SQVTM and CDR2 ANQGSEA. V lost 7 bases and J lost 0; bases outside the gene matches: 8. This CDR3 is built from 15 residues. The CDR3 sequence is CSAKTGGPSTDTQYF. In DNA form, the CDR3 reads TGCAGCGCCAAGACAGGGGGACCTAGCACAGATACGCAGTATTTT.

The J gene is TRBJ2-7, the V gene TRBV6-5; maybe TRBD1 (6 bases). CDR3 length: 15 amino acids. Germline V gene sequence: CDR1 MNHEY, CDR2 SVGAGI. Trimming pared 5 bases from V and 3 bases from J, leaving 17 bases between. Here the CDR3 reads CASSIRQAEYYEQYF. CDR3 nucleotides: TGTGCCAGCAGTATAAGACAGGCCGAGTACTACGAGCAGTACTTC.

This clone was recorded once. The genes are TRBV19 and TRBJ2-1, with 7 bases that match TRBD2. Per germline, CDR1 LNHDA and CDR2 SQIVND (reference sequence). This CDR3 has 15 amino acids. The trim removed 1 base at V and 5 bases at J, leaving 5 bases unmatched. CDR3 coding DNA: TGTGCCAGTAGTATAGGGGCTAGCGGAAACAATGAGCAGTTCTTC. Protein product: CASSIGASGNNEQFF. Using reference TRBV19 and TRBJ2-1 for the parts outside the CDR3, the full variable domain is DGGITQSPKYLFRKEGQNVTLSCEQNLNHDAMYWYRQDPGQGLRLIYYSQIVNDFQKGDIAEGYSVSREKKESFPLTVTSAQKNPTAFYLCASSIGASGNNEQFFGPGTRLTVL.

The V call is TRBV27, the J call TRBJ1-4, with TRBD1 matching over 7 bases. Germline CDR1 is MNHEY and CDR2 is SMNVEV (reference sequence). This CDR3 is 17 amino acids long. After removal of 10 bases from V and 0 bases from J, the junction contained 14 bases not matched to a gene. CDR3 protein: CANPKWDSAATNEKLFF. The DNA of the CDR3 is TGTGCCAACCCCAAATGGGACAGCGCTGCAACTAATGAAAAACTGTTTTTT. The full variable domain, its missing parts supplied by reference TRBV27 and TRBJ1-4, is EAQVTQNPRYLITVTGKKLTVTCSQNMNHEYMSWYRQDPGLGLRQIYYSMNVEVTDKGDVPEGYKVSRKEKRNFPLILESPSPNQTSLYFCANPKWDSAATNEKLFFGSGTQLSVL.

J is TRBJ1-3 and V is TRBV5-6; 7 bases line up with TRBD1. This CDR3 region has 14 residues. CDR1 and CDR2 (germline): SGHDT, YYEEEE. The ends lost 5 bases at V and 4 bases at J; junction bases unmatched: 6. The CDR3 protein is CASSPRGSGNTIYF. Written as DNA, the CDR3 is TGTGCCAGCAGTCCCAGGGGGTCAGGAAACACCATATATTTT.

About this clone: Distinct nucleotide sequences in the sample also encode this CDR3. The genes are TRBV4-3 and TRBJ1-6; D is perhaps TRBD1 (5 bases). V was shortened by 0 bases and J by 8 bases, with 8 bases between the two germline ends. The CDR3 sequence is 14 residues long. Germline CDR1 reads LGHNA; CDR2 reads YSLEER. The DNA of the CDR3 is TGCGCCAGCAGCCAAGACCGGGGGGATTCACCCCTCCACTTT. Encoded protein: CASSQDRGDSPLHF.

J is TRBJ2-7 and V is TRBV7-2; D gene ambiguous. Trimming took off 4 bases at V and 7 bases at J, with 11 bases between the two ends. There are 12 residues in the CDR3. Germline V gene lookup returns CDR1 SGHTA and CDR2 FQGNSA. CDR3: CASSSGRWEQYF. The CDR3 coding sequence is TGTGCCAGCAGCTCAGGCCGCTGGGAGCAGTACTTC.

In DNA form, the CDR3 reads TGTGCCAGCAGTTACTTACAGGGGAGGGAAAAACTGTTTTTT. Encoded protein: CASSYLQGREKLFF. This chain uses TRBV6-5 with TRBJ1-4; 7 bases fit TRBD1. After removal of 1 base from V and 8 bases from J, the junction contained 4 bases not matched to a gene. The CDR3 spans 14 residues. In germline, CDR1 is MNHEY, CDR2 SVGAGI.

This clone was seen repeatedly, ten times or more. The V and J genes are TRBV9 and TRBJ2-5; TRBD2 might be the D (6 bases). The CDR3 runs to 15 residues. Deletions cut 0 bases from V and 3 bases from J, with 12 bases between. CDR1 and CDR2 from the germline V gene are SGDLS and YYNGEE. CDR3 nucleotide sequence: TGTGCCAGCAGCGTAGGAGGGACTCCAAAAGAGACCCAGTACTTC. Protein: CASSVGGTPKETQYF.

The chain links TRBV7-9 to TRBJ1-2; TRBD1 matches 8 bases. V lost 5 bases to trimming and J lost 4 bases; unmatched junction nucleotides: 9. CDR3 length: 15 residues. In germline, CDR1 is SEHNR, CDR2 FQNEAQ (reference sequence). Here the CDR3 reads CASSLYQGASYGYTF. CDR3 nucleotides: TGTGCCAGCAGCCTCTATCAGGGGGCAAGCTATGGCTACACCTTC.